This T cell receptor (beta chain) was retrieved from a study of regulatory T cells in long-lasting Graves disease. Findings and caveats of the study: Because few samples were included, accuracy may have been lower. Sharing of public clonotypes was greater in persistent patients (2,741) than in new patients (about 970).

Through Arm-PCR of CDR3 regions and iRepertoire HTBI primers, TCR beta libraries were built. As processed by the authors: Segment identification across samples yielded about 60 TRBV and about 13 TRBJ segments. In TCRdb, the multiplex PCR reads were re-called with MiXCR into one record per CDR3 protein. These V and J calls rely on TCRdb rather than the paper's analysis. The data show 650,000 to 700,000 distinct CDR3 sequences, with 25% to 35% seen just once and about 40% held by the top ten. Germline CDR1 MDHEN, CDR2 SYDVKM. The CDR3 totals 13 residues. Trimming removed 2 bases at V and 3 bases at J, with 6 bases between. A word on this clonotype: Its antigen is as yet unknown.

The time point denotes: persistent/refractory GD, antithyroid drugs over 5 years with positive TRAb. From PBMCs, RNA was extracted and then used to make the TCR library. In each case, Graves' disease was diagnosed per American Thyroid Association guidelines. J is TRBJ2-3 and V is TRBV28, with D tentatively TRBD2 (6 bases). This material consisted of peripheral blood mononuclear cells (PBMCs), taken when the disease was refractory, from a patient treated with antithyroid drugs. The sequence derives from a female donor with Graves disease. The CDR3 sequence is CASSLRGTDTQYF. The CDR3, as DNA: TGTGCCAGCAGTTTACGGGGGACAGATACGCAGTATTTT. Drawing the rest from reference TRBV28 and TRBJ2-3, the complete variable domain is DVKVTQSSRYLVKRTGEKVFLECVQDMDHENMFWYRQDPGLGLRLIYFSYDVKMKEKGDIPEGYSVSREKKERFSLILESASTNQTSMYLCASSLRGTDTQYFGPGTRLTVL.